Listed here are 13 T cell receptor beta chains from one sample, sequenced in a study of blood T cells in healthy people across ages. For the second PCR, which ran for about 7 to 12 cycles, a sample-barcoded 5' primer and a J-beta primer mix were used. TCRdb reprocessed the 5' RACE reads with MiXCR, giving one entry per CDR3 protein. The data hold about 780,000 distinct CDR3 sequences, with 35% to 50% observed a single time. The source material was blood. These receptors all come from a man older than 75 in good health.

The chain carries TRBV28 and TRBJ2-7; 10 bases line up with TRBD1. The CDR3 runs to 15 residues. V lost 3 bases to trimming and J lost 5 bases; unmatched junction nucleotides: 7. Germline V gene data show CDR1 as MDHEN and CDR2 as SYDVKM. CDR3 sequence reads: CASSFPGTGDDEQYF. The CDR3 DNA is TGTGCCAGCAGTTTTCCCGGGACAGGGGACGACGAGCAGTACTTC.

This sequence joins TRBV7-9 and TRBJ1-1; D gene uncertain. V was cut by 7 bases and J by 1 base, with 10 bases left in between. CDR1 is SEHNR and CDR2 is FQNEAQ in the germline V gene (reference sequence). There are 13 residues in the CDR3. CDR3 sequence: CASTQVPNTEAFF. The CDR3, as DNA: TGTGCCAGCACCCAAGTACCGAACACTGAAGCTTTCTTT. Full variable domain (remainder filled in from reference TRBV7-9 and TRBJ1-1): DTGVSQNPRHKITKRGQNVTFRCDPISEHNRLYWYRQTLGQGPEFLTYFQNEAQLEKSRLLSDRFSAERPKGSFSTLEIQRTEQGDSAMYLCASTQVPNTEAFFGQGTRLTVV.

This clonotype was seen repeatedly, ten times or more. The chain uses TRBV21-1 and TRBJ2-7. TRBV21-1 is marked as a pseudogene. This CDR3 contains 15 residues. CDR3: CASSSQNGYSYEQYF. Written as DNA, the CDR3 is TGTGCCAGCAGCTCTCAAAATGGCTACTCCTACGAGCAGTACTTC.

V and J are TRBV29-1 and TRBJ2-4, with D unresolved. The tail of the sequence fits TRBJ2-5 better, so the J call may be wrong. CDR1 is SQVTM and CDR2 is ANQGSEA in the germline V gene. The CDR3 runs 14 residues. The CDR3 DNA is TGCAGCGTTGAAGATCTAGGGCGACGGGAGACCCAGTACTTC. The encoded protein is CSVEDLGRRETQYF.

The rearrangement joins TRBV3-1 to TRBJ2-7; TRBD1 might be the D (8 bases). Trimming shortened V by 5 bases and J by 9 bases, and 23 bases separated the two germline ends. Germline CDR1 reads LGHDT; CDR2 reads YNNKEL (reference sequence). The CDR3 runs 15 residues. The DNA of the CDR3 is TGTGCCAGCAGCGAAGCGGGACAGGCTTCAGTGGGGCAGTACTTC. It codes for CASSEAGQASVGQYF.

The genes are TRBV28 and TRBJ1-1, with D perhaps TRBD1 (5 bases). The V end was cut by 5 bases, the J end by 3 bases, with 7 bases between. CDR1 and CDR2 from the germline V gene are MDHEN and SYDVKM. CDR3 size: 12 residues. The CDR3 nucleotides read TGTGCCAGCAGTACGACAGACACTGAAGCTTTCTTT. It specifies CASSTTDTEAFF.

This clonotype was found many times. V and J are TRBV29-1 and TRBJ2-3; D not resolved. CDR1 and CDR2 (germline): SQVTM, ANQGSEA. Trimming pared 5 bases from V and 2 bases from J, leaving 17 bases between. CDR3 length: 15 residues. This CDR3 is CSVPTTSAITDTQYF. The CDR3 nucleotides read TGCAGCGTTCCAACGACTTCCGCGATCACAGATACGCAGTATTTT.

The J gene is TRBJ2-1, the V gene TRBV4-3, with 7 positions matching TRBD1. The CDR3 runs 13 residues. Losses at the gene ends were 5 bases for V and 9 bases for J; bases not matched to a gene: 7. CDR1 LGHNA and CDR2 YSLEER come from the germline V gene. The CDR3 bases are TGCGCCAGCAGCTTATATAGGGACAGTGAGCAGTTCTTC. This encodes CASSLYRDSEQFF.

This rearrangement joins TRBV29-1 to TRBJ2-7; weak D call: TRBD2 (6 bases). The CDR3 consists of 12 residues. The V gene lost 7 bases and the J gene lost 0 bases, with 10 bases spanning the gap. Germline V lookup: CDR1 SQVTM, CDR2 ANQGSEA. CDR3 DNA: TGCAGCGCCGGGGACTTCTCCTACGAGCAGTACTTC. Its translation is CSAGDFSYEQYF.

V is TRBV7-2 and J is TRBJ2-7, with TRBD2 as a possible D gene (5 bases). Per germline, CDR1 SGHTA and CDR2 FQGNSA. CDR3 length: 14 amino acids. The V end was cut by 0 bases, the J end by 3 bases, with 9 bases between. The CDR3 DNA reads TGTGCCAGCAGCTTAGCCGTTAGCGACTACGAGCAGTACTTC. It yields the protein CASSLAVSDYEQYF.

CDR3 bases: TGTGCCAGCAGCCCCGATCGAGGGGGTACGCAGTATTTT. Translated: CASSPDRGGTQYF. The chain has TRBV7-8 and TRBJ2-3, with a weak D call TRBD1 (6 bases). Per the germline V gene, CDR1 is SGHVS and CDR2 is FQNEAQ. This CDR3 spans 13 amino acids. Trimming took off 5 bases at V and 8 bases at J, with 14 bases between the two ends.

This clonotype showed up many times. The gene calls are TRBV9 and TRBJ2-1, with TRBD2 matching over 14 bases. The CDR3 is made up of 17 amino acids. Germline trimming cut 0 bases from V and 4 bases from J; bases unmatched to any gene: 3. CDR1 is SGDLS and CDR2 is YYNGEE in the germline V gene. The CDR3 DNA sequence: TGTGCCAGCAGCGTAGGACTAGCGGGAGGGTTATACAATGAGCAGTTCTTC. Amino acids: CASSVGLAGGLYNEQFF.

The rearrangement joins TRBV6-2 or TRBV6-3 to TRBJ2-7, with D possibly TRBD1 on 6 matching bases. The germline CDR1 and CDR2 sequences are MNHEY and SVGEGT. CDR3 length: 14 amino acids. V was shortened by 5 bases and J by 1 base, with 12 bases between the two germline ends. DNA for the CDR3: TGTGCCAGCAGTCTCCGGGACAAATCCTACGAGCAGTACTTC. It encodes CASSLRDKSYEQYF.